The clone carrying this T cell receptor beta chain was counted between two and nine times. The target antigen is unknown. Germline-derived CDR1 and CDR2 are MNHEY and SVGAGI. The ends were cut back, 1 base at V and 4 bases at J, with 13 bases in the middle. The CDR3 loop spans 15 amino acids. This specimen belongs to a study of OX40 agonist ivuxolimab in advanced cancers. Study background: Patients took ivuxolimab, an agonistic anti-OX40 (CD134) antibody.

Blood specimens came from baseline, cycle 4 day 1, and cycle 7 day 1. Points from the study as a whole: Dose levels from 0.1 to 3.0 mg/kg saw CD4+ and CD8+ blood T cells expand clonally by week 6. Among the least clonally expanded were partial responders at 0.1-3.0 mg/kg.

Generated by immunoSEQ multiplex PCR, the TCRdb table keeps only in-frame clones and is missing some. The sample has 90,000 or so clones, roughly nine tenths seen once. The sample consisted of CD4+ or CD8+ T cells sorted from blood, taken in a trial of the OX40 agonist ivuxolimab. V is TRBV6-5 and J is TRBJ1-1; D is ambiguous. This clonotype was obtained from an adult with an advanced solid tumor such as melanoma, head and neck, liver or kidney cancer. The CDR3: CASSYLSRLGTEAFF. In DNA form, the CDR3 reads TGTGCCAGCAGTTACTTAAGCCGGTTGGGCACTGAAGCTTTCTTT.